This TCR beta chain was found in a study of blood T cell repertoires in COVID-19 (TCRdb year 2020). The study in broad terms: The collaborator samples originated in the United States, Italy and Spain and spanned the acute and convalescent phases of COVID-19. Deeply sampled blood TCRbeta repertoires from subjects exposed to, actively infected with, or recovered from COVID-19 were included in the dataset. The repertoires were released in a freely available public database meant as a resource for research on the immune response to SARS-CoV-2. The sample metadata nearly always contained a de-identified subject ID, COVID-19 status, age in years and sex. Samples were obtained from the ongoing ImmuneRACE study (first 160 participants) and from 1,254 subjects provided by 6 global collaborators. The prospective study material was composed of cDNA or gDNA derived from T cells, B-cell-depleted T cells, or PBMCs. HLA class I and class II types, where available, came from metadata supplied by the sample provider rather than from assay-based typing. The full study reports these points: Clinical and demographic metadata were provided uncurated, with the amount varying by source and participant.

In the case of this clone: The clone's antigen remains unknown. No per-base quality is available; no much larger clone lies one base away.

The collaborating institutions used their own protocols to collect whole blood in K2EDTA tubes. For TCRbeta analysis, collaborators shipped samples in one of three forms: frozen whole blood, isolated PBMCs, or DNA extracted from either of those sample types. Reading the germline V gene gives CDR1 SNHLY and CDR2 FYNNEI. The V end gives up 6 bases and the J end 4 bases, leaving 2 bases in the junction not matched to a gene. The CDR3 spans 15 residues, from the cysteine through the phenylalanine. The CDR3 DNA has 45 bases and is translated from base 1. TCRbeta CDR3 regions were amplified from genomic DNA by means of the immunoSEQ Assay, a bias-controlled multiplex PCR. The authors' pipeline ran thus. Nucleated cell counts per sample were estimated from amplification of reference gene primers within the assay. To quantify the absolute abundance of each unique TCRbeta CDR3 rearrangement, sequence reads were collapsed and filtered. For each sample, productive Simpson clonality was calculated as the square root of Simpson's diversity index across productive rearrangements. Sourced from immuneACCESS, this table was stored by TCRdb with only in-frame sequences that have V and J called. A share of the clones is absent; for the studies checked, an unresolved V gene accounts for under half, and the remainder has no known explanation. Clone size and the V and J calls come from that table; the DNA yielded D and trimming. The sample table records nearly 95,000 clones; more than 65% of these occur just once. The top ten clonotypes cover 15% to 20% of the sample.

Recombination linked TRBV2 to TRBJ2-3, with TRBD2 identical over 15 junction bases. This TCR came from a human donor in a cohort sampled during active COVID-19. The sequenced material came from peripheral blood. The DNA reads as follows: TGTGCCAGCAGGGGACTAGCGGGGGGCTCAGATACGCAGTATTTT. This translates into CASRGLAGGSDTQYF.